This T cell receptor beta chain was recovered during a study of T cell repertoires in cytomegalovirus infection. TCRdb passed the reads through MiXCR, listing each CDR3 protein once. Of around 740,000 distinct CDR3 sequences listed, 35% are singletons. This CDR3 region has 14 residues. The V gene's germline CDR1 is MNHNS and CDR2 SASEGT. V shed 8 bases and J shed 2 bases, with 13 bases lying between them. The source of this sequence is a human donor in good health (CMV status not recorded). Some clones in this sample may be carry-over from other donors' samples. The V call is TRBV6-1, the J call TRBJ1-3; the D is unclear. The material sequenced was PBMCs. This CDR3 is CASAAGKTGNTIYF. The CDR3 DNA reads TGTGCCAGCGCGGCGGGGAAAACTGGAAACACCATATATTTT.